What follows describes a single TCR beta chain. Seattle patients were enrolled during active infection and followed longitudinally. Germline V gene lookup returns CDR1 KGHSH and CDR2 LQKENI. After removal of 6 bases from V and 4 bases from J, the junction contained 5 bases not matched to a gene. The CDR3 spans 13 residues. In the original processing: Estimates of nucleated cell counts were drawn from the amplification of reference gene primers. TCRdb keeps only in-frame clones here, not all; method: immunoSEQ multiplex PCR. Clone size and V and J calls were adopted from that table, with D and trimming inferred from the DNA. In the table there are about 150,000 clones, about 85% of which are singletons. This entry comes from a study of blood T cell repertoires in COVID-19. Looking at the study overall: Samples representing acute and convalescent COVID-19 were sourced from the United States, Italy and Spain. Sources were T cells, B-cell-depleted T cells, or PBMCs; the material itself was cDNA or gDNA.

What was sequenced was peripheral blood. This receptor was obtained from a man aged 55 to 69 with COVID-19, enrolled during active disease. V gene TRBV18 combines with J gene TRBJ2-5; 7 positions agree with TRBD1. In DNA form, the CDR3 reads TGTGCCAGCTCGCAGGGGGTAGGAGAGACCCAGTACTTC. Translation gives CASSQGVGETQYF.